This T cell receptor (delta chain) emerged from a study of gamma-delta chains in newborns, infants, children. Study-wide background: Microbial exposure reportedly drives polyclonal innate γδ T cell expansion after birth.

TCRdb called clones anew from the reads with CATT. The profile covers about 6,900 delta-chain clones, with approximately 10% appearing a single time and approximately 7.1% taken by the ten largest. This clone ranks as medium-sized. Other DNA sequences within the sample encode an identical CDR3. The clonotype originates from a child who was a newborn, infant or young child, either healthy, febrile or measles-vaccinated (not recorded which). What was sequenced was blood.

The chain's CDR3 is CACDTLGDTLTAQLFF. The CDR3 DNA sequence: TGTGCCTGTGACACCTTGGGGGATACTTTGACAGCACAACTCTTCTTT. The J gene is TRDJ2, the V gene TRDV2, with TRDD3 identical over 9 bases. Germline trimming cut 0 bases from V and 0 bases from J; bases unmatched to any gene: 1. Germline V lookup: CDR1 GEAIGNYY, CDR2 EKD. The CDR3 runs to 16 residues.